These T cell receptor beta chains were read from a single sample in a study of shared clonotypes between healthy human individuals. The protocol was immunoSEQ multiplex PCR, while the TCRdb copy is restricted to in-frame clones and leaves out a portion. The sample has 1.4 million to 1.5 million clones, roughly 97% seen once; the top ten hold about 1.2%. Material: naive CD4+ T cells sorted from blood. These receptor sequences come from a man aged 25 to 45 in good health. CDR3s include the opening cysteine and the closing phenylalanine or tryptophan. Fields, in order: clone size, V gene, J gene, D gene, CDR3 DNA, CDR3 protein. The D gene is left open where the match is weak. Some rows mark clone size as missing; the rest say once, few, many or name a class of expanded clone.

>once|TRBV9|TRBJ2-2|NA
TGTGCCAGCAGCGTAGATACAGACAAGAACACCGGGGAGCTGTTTTTT
CASSVDTDKNTGELFF
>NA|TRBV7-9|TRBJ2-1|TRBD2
TGTGCCAGCAGCTCTGGGGGACTAGCGGTTTACAATGAGCAGTTCTTC
CASSSGGLAVYNEQFF
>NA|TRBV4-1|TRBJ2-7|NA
TGCGCCAGCAGCCAAGGACAGGCTAGCTCCTACGAGCAGTACTTC
CASSQGQASSYEQYF
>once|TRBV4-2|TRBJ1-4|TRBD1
TGTGCCAGCAGCCAAGGAACAGGGGGCATGGGGAATGAAAAACTGTTTTTT
CASSQGTGGMGNEKLFF
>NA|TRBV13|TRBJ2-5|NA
TGTGCCAGCAGCTTAGGCCAGGGGTGGGAGACCCAGTACTTC
CASSLGQGWETQYF
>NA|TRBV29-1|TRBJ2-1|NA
TGCAGCCCACGGAGGGGCCATGAGCAGTTCTTC
CSPRRGHEQFF
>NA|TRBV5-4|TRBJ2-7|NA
TGTGCCAGCAGCTTGGAGGGGGGAGGGCTCCTCTACGAGCAGTACTTC
CASSLEGGGLLYEQYF
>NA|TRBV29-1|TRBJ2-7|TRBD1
TGCAGCGTAATGATACCCGCCAGGGGGCTAGGAGAGCAGTACTTC
CSVMIPARGLGEQYF
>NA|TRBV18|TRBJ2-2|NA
TGTGCCAGCTCACCACTGTTTGGGACTGTTGGTGCCCAAGGCACCGGGGAGCTGTTTTTT
CASSPLFGTVGAQGTGELFF
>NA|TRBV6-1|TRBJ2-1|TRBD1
TGTGCCAGCAGTGTAAACAGGGGTATTTCCTCCTACAATGAGCAGTTCTTC
CASSVNRGISSYNEQFF
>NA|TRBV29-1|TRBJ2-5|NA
TGCAGCGTTCGAAGACAACAAGAGACCCAGTACTTC
CSVRRQQETQYF
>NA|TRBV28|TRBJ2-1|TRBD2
TGTGCCAGCAGTCCCTCCCAGGGACTAGGGGCCTACAATGAGCAGTTCTTC
CASSPSQGLGAYNEQFF
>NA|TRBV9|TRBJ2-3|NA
TGTGCCAGCAGCGTAGAAAGGGATACGCAGTATTTT
CASSVERDTQYF
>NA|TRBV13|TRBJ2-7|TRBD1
TGTGCCAGCAGCCGACTCGACAGGGGGTACGAGCAGTACTTC
CASSRLDRGYEQYF
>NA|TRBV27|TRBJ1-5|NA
TGTGCCAGCAGTCCCTACCAGGGTTACGGCAATCAGCCCCAGCATTTT
CASSPYQGYGNQPQHF
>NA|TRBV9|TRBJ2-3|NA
TGTGCCAGCAGCGTGGCGGGGAGAACAGATACGCAGTATTTT
CASSVAGRTDTQYF